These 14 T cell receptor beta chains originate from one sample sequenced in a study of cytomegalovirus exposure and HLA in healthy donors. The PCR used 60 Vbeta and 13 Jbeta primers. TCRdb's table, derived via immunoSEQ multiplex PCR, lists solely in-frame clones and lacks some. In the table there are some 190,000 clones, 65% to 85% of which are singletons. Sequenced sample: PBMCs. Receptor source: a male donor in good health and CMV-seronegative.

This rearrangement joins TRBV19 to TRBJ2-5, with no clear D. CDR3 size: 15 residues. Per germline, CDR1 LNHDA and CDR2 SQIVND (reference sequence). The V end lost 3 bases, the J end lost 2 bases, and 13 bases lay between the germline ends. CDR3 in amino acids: CASSMSVRRQETQYF. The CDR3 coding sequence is TGTGCCAGTAGTATGTCCGTCCGCAGGCAAGAGACCCAGTACTTC.

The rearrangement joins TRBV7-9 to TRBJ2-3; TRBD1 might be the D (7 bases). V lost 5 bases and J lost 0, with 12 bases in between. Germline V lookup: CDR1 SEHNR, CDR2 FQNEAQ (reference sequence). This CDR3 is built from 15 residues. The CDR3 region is CASSKGAGSTDTQYF. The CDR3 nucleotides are TGTGCCAGCAGCAAGGGGGCGGGAAGCACAGATACGCAGTATTTT.

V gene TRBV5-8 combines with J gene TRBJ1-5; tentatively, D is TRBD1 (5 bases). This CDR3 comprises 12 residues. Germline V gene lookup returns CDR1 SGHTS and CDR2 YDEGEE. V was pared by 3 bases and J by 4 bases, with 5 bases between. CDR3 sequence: CASSSGNQPQHF. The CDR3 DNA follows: TGTGCCAGCAGCTCAGGGAATCAGCCCCAGCATTTT.

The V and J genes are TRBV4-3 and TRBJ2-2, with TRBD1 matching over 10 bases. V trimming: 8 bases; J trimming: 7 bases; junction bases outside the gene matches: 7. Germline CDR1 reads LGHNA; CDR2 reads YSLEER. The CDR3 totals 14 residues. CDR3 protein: CASPDRGQVGELFF. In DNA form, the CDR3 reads TGCGCCAGCCCCGACAGGGGGCAGGTCGGGGAGCTGTTTTTT.

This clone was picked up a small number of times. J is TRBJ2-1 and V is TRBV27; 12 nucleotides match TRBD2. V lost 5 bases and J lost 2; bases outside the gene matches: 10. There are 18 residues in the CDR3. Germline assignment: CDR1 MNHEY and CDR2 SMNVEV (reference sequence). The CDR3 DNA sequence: TGTGCCAGCAGTCCCTCCAGACTAGCGGGGGCCCCCTACAATGAGCAGTTCTTC. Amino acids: CASSPSRLAGAPYNEQFF.

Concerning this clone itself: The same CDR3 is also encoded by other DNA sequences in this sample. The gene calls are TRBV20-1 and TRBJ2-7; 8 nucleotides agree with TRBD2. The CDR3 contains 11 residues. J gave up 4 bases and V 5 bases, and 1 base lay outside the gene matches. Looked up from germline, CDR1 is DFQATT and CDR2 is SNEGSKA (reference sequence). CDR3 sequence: CSASGGYEQYF. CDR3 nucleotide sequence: TGCAGTGCTTCGGGGGGGTACGAGCAGTACTTC.

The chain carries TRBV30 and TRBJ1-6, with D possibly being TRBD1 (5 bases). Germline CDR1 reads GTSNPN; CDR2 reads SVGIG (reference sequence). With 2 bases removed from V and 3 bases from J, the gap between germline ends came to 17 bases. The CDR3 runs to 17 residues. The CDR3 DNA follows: TGTGCCTGGAGTACACCGGGACTCACCAGCTATAATTCACCCCTCCACTTT. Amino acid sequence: CAWSTPGLTSYNSPLHF. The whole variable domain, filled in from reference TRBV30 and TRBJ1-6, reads SQTIHQWPATLVQPVGSPLSLECTVEGTSNPNLYWYRQAAGRGLQLLFYSVGIGQISSEVPQNLSASRPQDRQFILSSKKLLLSDSGFYLCAWSTPGLTSYNSPLHFGNGTRLTVT.

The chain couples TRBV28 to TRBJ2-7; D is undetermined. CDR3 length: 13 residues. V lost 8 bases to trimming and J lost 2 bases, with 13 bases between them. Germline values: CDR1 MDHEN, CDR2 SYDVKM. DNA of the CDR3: TGTGCCAGCCTTCAAACTTCCCCCTACGAGCAGTACTTC. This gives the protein CASLQTSPYEQYF. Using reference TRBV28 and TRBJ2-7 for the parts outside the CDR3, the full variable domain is DVKVTQSSRYLVKRTGEKVFLECVQDMDHENMFWYRQDPGLGLRLIYFSYDVKMKEKGDIPEGYSVSREKKERFSLILESASTNQTSMYLCASLQTSPYEQYFGPGTRLTVT.

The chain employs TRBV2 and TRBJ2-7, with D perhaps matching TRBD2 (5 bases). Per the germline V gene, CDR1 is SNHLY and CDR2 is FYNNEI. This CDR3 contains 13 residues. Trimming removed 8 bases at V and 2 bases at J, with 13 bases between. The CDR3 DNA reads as TGTGCCAGCCCGGGTGGGAGAACCTACGAGCAGTACTTC. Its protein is CASPGGRTYEQYF.

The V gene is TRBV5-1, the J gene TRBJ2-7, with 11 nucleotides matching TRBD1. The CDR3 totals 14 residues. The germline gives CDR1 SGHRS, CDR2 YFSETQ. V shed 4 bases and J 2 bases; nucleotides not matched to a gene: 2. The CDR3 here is CASSQGQGAYEQYF. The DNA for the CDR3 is TGCGCCAGCAGCCAGGGACAGGGGGCCTACGAGCAGTACTTC.

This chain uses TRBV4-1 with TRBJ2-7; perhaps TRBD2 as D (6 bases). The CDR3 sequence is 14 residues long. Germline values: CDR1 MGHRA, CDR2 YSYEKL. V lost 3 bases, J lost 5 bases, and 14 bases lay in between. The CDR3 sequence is CASSHPYSGDEQYF. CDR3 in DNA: TGCGCCAGCAGCCATCCCTATTCGGGGGACGAGCAGTACTTC.

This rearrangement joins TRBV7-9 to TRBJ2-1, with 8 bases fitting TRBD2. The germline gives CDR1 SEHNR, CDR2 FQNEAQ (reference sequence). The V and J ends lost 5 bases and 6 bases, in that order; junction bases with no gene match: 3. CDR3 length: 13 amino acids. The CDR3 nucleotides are TGTGCCAGCAGCAAGACTAGCGCCAATGAGCAGTTCTTC. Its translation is CASSKTSANEQFF.

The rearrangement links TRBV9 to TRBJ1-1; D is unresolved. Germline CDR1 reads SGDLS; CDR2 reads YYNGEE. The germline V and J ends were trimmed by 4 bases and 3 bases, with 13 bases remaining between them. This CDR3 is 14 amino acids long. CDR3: CASSSTLTDTEAFF. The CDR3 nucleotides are TGTGCCAGCAGCAGCACACTCACAGACACTGAAGCTTTCTTT.

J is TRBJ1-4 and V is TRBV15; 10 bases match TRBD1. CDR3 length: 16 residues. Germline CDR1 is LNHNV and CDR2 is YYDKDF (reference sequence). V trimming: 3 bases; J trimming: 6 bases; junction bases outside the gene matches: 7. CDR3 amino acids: CATSRTPTGGYEKLFF. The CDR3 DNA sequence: TGTGCCACCAGCAGGACTCCGACAGGGGGCTATGAAAAACTGTTTTTT.